This T cell receptor (beta chain) came from a study of blood T cell repertoires in COVID-19. Participants' reported clinical history set cohort assignment. Only a few counts were recorded for this clone. TCRdb keeps only in-frame clones here, not all; method: immunoSEQ multiplex PCR. The table records hundreds of thousands of clones, 86% of them present only once. This CDR3 is built from 13 residues. Trimming left V 1 base short and J 11 bases short, with 14 bases between. The sequence derives from a man aged 25 to 45 who had recovered from COVID-19. Sequencing input: PBMCs or T cells enriched from blood (not recorded which). This chain connects TRBV12-3 or TRBV12-4 to TRBJ1-1; D gene unclear. CDR3 nucleotide sequence: TGTGCCAGCAGTTTAGTAGATCGGAGTGTGGCTTTCTTT. Amino acids: CASSLVDRSVAFF.